The clone carrying this T cell receptor beta chain rates as medium-sized. The repertoire was sequenced with immunoSEQ multiplex PCR; TCRdb's copy has only in-frame clones and lacks some. Of 55,000 to 90,000 clones in the sample, over 75% were seen once. This sample was included in a study of control samples from healthy donors and cancer patients. The TCR originated in a man aged 45 to 65 in good health. Material for sequencing was blood.

In nucleotides, the CDR3 is TGTGCCTGGAGTACCGGGACAGCGAACACCGGGGAGCTGTTTTTT. This sequence encodes CAWSTGTANTGELFF. The chain is built from TRBV30 and TRBJ2-2; 7 nucleotides line up with TRBD1. The CDR3 loop spans 15 amino acids. The trim removed 2 bases at V and 0 bases at J, leaving 3 bases unmatched. The germline V gene encodes CDR1 GTSNPN and CDR2 SVGIG (reference sequence).